The subject of this entry is one TCR beta chain. This table comes from immunoSEQ multiplex PCR, and its TCRdb copy is limited to in-frame clones, with some not included. The data show 1,500 to 2,000 clones, less than 25% seen once. This CDR3 is built from 16 residues. V gave up 5 bases and J gave up 4 bases; unmatched junction bases: 9. Germline V gene sequence: CDR1 LNHDA, CDR2 SQIVND (reference sequence). These data originate in a study of T cells in localized non-small cell lung cancer. This sequence joins TRBV19 and TRBJ2-1; 9 nucleotides match TRBD1. The specimen was normal lung tissue next to the tumor, collected before any cancer treatment. The clonotype originates from a female donor aged 60 or older with stage II lung adenocarcinoma. The CDR3 here is CASSRVGDREYNEQFF. The CDR3 nucleotides are TGTGCCAGTAGTCGGGTGGGGGACAGGGAATACAATGAGCAGTTCTTC.